The rows below give T cell receptor beta chains drawn from one sample of a study of shared clonotypes between healthy human individuals. Using immunoSEQ multiplex PCR, the repertoire was profiled, and TCRdb retains in-frame clones only, with some absent. The sample holds 2 million or so clones, around 96% seen once. The sample consisted of naive CD8+ T cells sorted from blood. These receptors were taken from a young man in good health. CDR3s include the opening cysteine and the closing phenylalanine or tryptophan. Each record gives: D gene, clone size, V gene, J gene, CDR3 DNA, CDR3 protein. The D gene is left open where the match is weak. Expanded clones are given a class, and other clones once, few, many or no size at all.

D: NA; size: NA; V: TRBV7-9; J: TRBJ2-5; DNA: TGTGCCAGCAGCTTAGGAGTGGAGCAAGAGACCCAGTACTTC; CDR3: CASSLGVEQETQYF
D: TRBD2; size: NA; V: TRBV5-6; J: TRBJ2-5; DNA: TGTGCCAGCAGCTGGGGAGGGACGACGCAAGAGACCCAGTACTTC; CDR3: CASSWGGTTQETQYF
D: TRBD1; size: NA; V: TRBV10-2; J: TRBJ1-2; DNA: TGCGCCAGCACCACCGGACAGGGCTATGGCTACACCTTC; CDR3: CASTTGQGYGYTF
D: TRBD1; size: NA; V: TRBV30; J: TRBJ1-5; DNA: TGTGCCTGGAGCGCCGACAGGGGGGGCCAGCCCCAGCATTTT; CDR3: CAWSADRGGQPQHF
D: NA; size: NA; V: TRBV30; J: TRBJ1-3; DNA: TGTGCCTGGAGTGGTCTCCCGGGGACTACCTCTGCTGGAAACACCATATATTTT; CDR3: CAWSGLPGTTSAGNTIYF
D: NA; size: NA; V: TRBV7-9; J: TRBJ2-3; DNA: TGTGCCAGCACCTTCAGCGGGTCGGGGACAGATACGCAGTATTTT; CDR3: CASTFSGSGTDTQYF
D: NA; size: NA; V: TRBV19; J: TRBJ1-6; DNA: TGTGCCACCTCGACAGGAATCCCAAGAGATTATAATTCACCCCTCCACTTT; CDR3: CATSTGIPRDYNSPLHF
D: NA; size: NA; V: TRBV27; J: TRBJ2-3; DNA: TGTGCCAGCAGTCGACAGGGCGGAGGGTATTACTATACGCAGTATTTT; CDR3: CASSRQGGGYYYTQYF
D: NA; size: NA; V: TRBV7-9; J: TRBJ2-1; DNA: TGTGCCAGCAGCTTAGTTAGGGACAAAGACAATGAGCAGTTCTTC; CDR3: CASSLVRDKDNEQFF
D: NA; size: NA; V: TRBV11-2; J: TRBJ2-3; DNA: TGTGCCAGCAGCTTAATCAGCGGAGGCACAGATACGCAGTATTTT; CDR3: CASSLISGGTDTQYF
D: NA; size: many; V: TRBV5-4; J: TRBJ2-7; DNA: TGTGCCAGCAGCTTGGGCTACGAGCAGTACTTC; CDR3: CASSLGYEQYF
D: NA; size: NA; V: TRBV10-3; J: TRBJ2-4; DNA: TGTGCCATCACAGCCAGAGAGAAAAACATTCAGTACTTC; CDR3: CAITAREKNIQYF
D: NA; size: NA; V: TRBV30; J: TRBJ2-7; DNA: TGTGCCTGGAGTACCGGCAGGAGTCACGAGCAGTACTTC; CDR3: CAWSTGRSHEQYF
D: NA; size: NA; V: TRBV7-9; J: TRBJ2-1; DNA: TGTGCCAGCAGCTTAATAAAAGGGACTCTCGACAATGAGCAGTTCTTC; CDR3: CASSLIKGTLDNEQFF
D: TRBD2; size: NA; V: TRBV7-9; J: TRBJ2-3; DNA: TGTGCCAGCAGCTTAGGTTTAGCGGGATCCCGCACAGATACGCAGTATTTT; CDR3: CASSLGLAGSRTDTQYF
D: TRBD1; size: once; V: TRBV6-5; J: TRBJ1-1; DNA: TGTGCCAGCAGCCGAATGGGACAGACGAACACTGAAGCTTTCTTT; CDR3: CASSRMGQTNTEAFF
D: TRBD1; size: once; V: TRBV27; J: TRBJ1-1; DNA: TGTGCCAGCAGTTTGTCAGGGGGGAGCACTGAAGCTTTCTTT; CDR3: CASSLSGGSTEAFF
D: NA; size: NA; V: TRBV4-1; J: TRBJ2-6; DNA: TGCGCCAGCAGCCAAAGGTCCTCTTCTGGGGCCAACGTCCTGACTTTC; CDR3: CASSQRSSSGANVLTF
D: TRBD2; size: NA; V: TRBV6-5; J: TRBJ2-7; DNA: TGTGCCAGCAGTACCCCGCGGGAGGGCCTAGACGAGCAGTACTTC; CDR3: CASSTPREGLDEQYF
D: TRBD1; size: NA; V: TRBV4-1; J: TRBJ1-2; DNA: TGCGCCAGCAGCCAAGATCTCGCAGGGGGCACCTATGGCTACACCTTC; CDR3: CASSQDLAGGTYGYTF